These 17 T cell receptor beta chains originate from one sample sequenced in a study of T cell changes during pregnancy in multiple sclerosis. Libraries were prepared by immunoSEQ multiplex PCR; TCRdb keeps only in-frame clonotypes and omits some of them. The repertoire consists of more than 55,000 clones, with roughly 90% occurring once and the leading ten covering 1.4%. This specimen consisted of peripheral blood, obtained in the second trimester of pregnancy. Receptor source: a female donor with multiple sclerosis, enrolled in a pregnancy study.

The J gene is TRBJ1-2, the V gene TRBV9; weak D call: TRBD1 (6 bases). The germline CDR1 and CDR2 sequences are SGDLS and YYNGEE. The CDR3 has 15 residues. The germline V and J ends were trimmed by 3 bases and 7 bases, with 19 bases remaining between them. CDR3 sequence (DNA): TGTGCCAGCAGCGGAGGGGGGGCCACGGTTGTTGGCTACACCTTC. Its translation is CASSGGGATVVGYTF.

V is TRBV6-6 and J is TRBJ1-5, with TRBD1 matching 7 bases. The V gene end was trimmed by 4 bases and the J gene end by 5 bases; junction bases not matched to a gene: 5. The CDR3 runs 14 residues. The germline CDR1 and CDR2 sequences are MNHNY and SVGAGI (reference sequence). As DNA, the CDR3 is TGTGCCAGCAGTTCCGAGGGGGCCGATCAGCCCCAGCATTTT. Translation gives CASSSEGADQPQHF.

The chain carries TRBV5-1 and TRBJ2-7, with D maybe TRBD2 (7 bases). Germline CDR1 SGHRS, CDR2 YFSETQ. This CDR3 is built from 15 residues. Trimming took off 0 bases at V and 3 bases at J, with 13 bases between the two ends. In DNA form, the CDR3 reads TGCGCCAGCAGCTTGGCTGGGGGGGCCGTCTACGAGCAGTACTTC. The encoded protein is CASSLAGGAVYEQYF.

This clone has more than one count but fewer than ten. The CDR3 sequence: CASGTTGTLESPLHF. For the CDR3, the DNA is TGTGCCAGTGGGACAACCGGGACATTAGAGTCACCCCTCCACTTT. The rearrangement uses TRBV19 and TRBJ1-6, with D perhaps TRBD1 (6 bases). This CDR3 comprises 15 residues. Trimming took 8 bases from V and 10 from J, leaving 21 bases between them. Germline values: CDR1 LNHDA, CDR2 SQIVND (reference sequence).

This clone appeared a single time. The rearrangement joins TRBV15 to TRBJ2-1; 15 bases are a match to TRBD2. This CDR3 is built from 15 residues. V trimming: 5 bases; J trimming: 6 bases; junction bases outside the gene matches: 2. Germline loops: CDR1 LNHNV, CDR2 YYDKDF (reference sequence). The CDR3, as DNA: TGTGCCACCAGCTGGGGACTAGCGGGAGGCAATGAGCAGTTCTTC. This codes for CATSWGLAGGNEQFF.

The chain links TRBV29-1 to TRBJ2-2, with D perhaps matching TRBD1 (5 bases). Germline CDR1 SQVTM, CDR2 ANQGSEA. CDR3 length: 14 residues. V was cut by 4 bases and J by 2 bases, with 11 bases left in between. Written as DNA, the CDR3 is TGCAGCGTTGCTGGACACGTTAACACCGGGGAGCTGTTTTTT. Amino acid sequence: CSVAGHVNTGELFF.

This sequence joins TRBV27 and TRBJ2-1; D is possibly TRBD2 (6 bases). The germline V gene has CDR1 MNHEY and CDR2 SMNVEV (reference sequence). The germline V and J ends were trimmed by 1 base and 5 bases, with 12 bases remaining between them. The CDR3 spans 15 residues. The CDR3 sequence is CASSLWSGQHNEQFF. Here the CDR3 DNA reads TGTGCCAGCAGTTTATGGAGCGGGCAACACAATGAGCAGTTCTTC.

The V and J genes are TRBV15 and TRBJ1-2, with TRBD1 matching over 8 bases. Per germline, CDR1 LNHNV and CDR2 YYDKDF (reference sequence). V was clipped by 1 base and J by 4 bases; unmatched bases: 5. CDR3 length equals 15 residues. CDR3 nucleotide sequence: TGTGCCACCAGCAGAGCAGACAGGGGAAGCTATGGCTACACCTTC. This translates into CATSRADRGSYGYTF.

The sample holds one count of this clone. The chain has TRBV6-1 and TRBJ1-4; no firm D call. CDR1 and CDR2 from the germline V gene are MNHNS and SASEGT. This CDR3 is 14 amino acids long. Trimming pared 7 bases from V and 3 bases from J, leaving 12 bases between. CDR3 residues: CASTVRAANEKLFF. CDR3 nucleotide sequence: TGTGCCAGCACCGTGAGGGCAGCTAATGAAAAACTGTTTTTT.

This clone was observed once. The chain joins TRBV7-8 to TRBJ2-6; TRBD1 might be the D (5 bases). The length of the CDR3 is 17 residues. Germline V gene data show CDR1 as SGHVS and CDR2 as FQNEAQ. The V end lost 2 bases, the J end lost 0 bases, and 11 bases lay between the germline ends. CDR3 sequence (DNA): TGTGCCAGCAGCTTAAGGGGATTCTACTCTGGGGCCAACGTCCTGACTTTC. Translation: CASSLRGFYSGANVLTF.

This clone occurred a few times. CDR3 residues: CASTPGLADYEQYF. The CDR3 bases are TGTGCCAGCACCCCGGGACTAGCGGACTACGAGCAGTACTTC. The chain has TRBV6-1 and TRBJ2-7, with TRBD2 identical over 11 bases. The germline CDR1 and CDR2 sequences are MNHNS and SASEGT. With V trimmed by 7 bases and J by 3 bases, 5 bases remained unmatched. The CDR3 runs 14 residues.

CDR3 nucleotides: TGTGCCATCAACTCTCGGACTGCCTACTTACCCCCTACAGATACGCAGTATTTT. Translated, it gives CAINSRTAYLPPTDTQYF. The chain has TRBV10-3 and TRBJ2-3, with D perhaps matching TRBD2 (5 bases). Germline CDR1 ENHRY, CDR2 SYGVKD. V lost 7 bases and J lost 3, with 26 bases in between. The CDR3 consists of 18 residues.

The genes are TRBV29-1 and TRBJ2-7; D is possibly TRBD2 (6 bases). This CDR3 region has 14 residues. The V gene's germline CDR1 is SQVTM and CDR2 ANQGSEA. With 1 base removed from V and 3 bases from J, the gap between germline ends came to 13 bases. The CDR3 DNA reads as TGCAGCGTTGAAGGGAGCGGGCCACTCTACGAGCAGTACTTC. Its protein is CSVEGSGPLYEQYF.

The CDR3 loop is CASSLTDTGNTIYF. In DNA form, the CDR3 reads TGCGCCAGCAGCTTGACAGACACAGGAAACACCATATATTTT. The gene calls are TRBV5-1 and TRBJ1-3; D not resolved. This CDR3 spans 14 amino acids. The germline V gene encodes CDR1 SGHRS and CDR2 YFSETQ. V lost 1 base, J lost 4 bases, and 9 bases lay in between.

The chain carries TRBV5-1 and TRBJ1-1, with D maybe TRBD1 (6 bases). The V end lost 4 bases, the J end lost 1 base, and 14 bases lay between the germline ends. Germline loops: CDR1 SGHRS, CDR2 YFSETQ. This CDR3 has 15 residues. CDR3 residues: CASSGRGGRNTEAFF. The DNA for the CDR3 is TGCGCCAGCAGCGGACGAGGGGGTAGGAACACTGAAGCTTTCTTT.

The DNA for the CDR3 is TGTGCCAGCAGCTTAGAAGTTCGGGGGACTGAAGCTTTCTTT. Residues: CASSLEVRGTEAFF. The rearrangement links TRBV7-2 to TRBJ1-1; D may be TRBD1 (5 bases). Per the germline V gene, CDR1 is SGHTA and CDR2 is FQGNSA. This CDR3 comprises 14 residues. V was trimmed by 1 base and J by 5 bases, leaving 11 bases between them. Based on the CDR3 plus reference TRBV7-2 and TRBJ1-1, the full variable domain is GAGVSQSPSNKVTEKGKDVELRCDPISGHTALYWYRQSLGQGLEFLIYFQGNSAPDKSGLPSDRFSAERTGGSVSTLTIQRTQQEDSAVYLCASSLEVRGTEAFFGQGTRLTVV.

V gene TRBV6-5 combines with J gene TRBJ2-7; 9 bases are shared with TRBD1. The V gene's germline CDR1 is MNHEY and CDR2 SVGAGI. CDR3 length equals 14 residues. Germline trimming cut 4 bases from V and 2 bases from J; bases unmatched to any gene: 3. The CDR3 nucleotides read TGTGCCAGCAGTTCCGGGACAGGGACCTACGAGCAGTACTTC. Amino acid sequence: CASSSGTGTYEQYF.